This passage covers 5 T cell receptor beta chains from one sample sequenced in a study of blood T cell repertoires in COVID-19. Repertoires were generated with immunoSEQ multiplex PCR, while TCRdb's copy carries only in-frame clones and drops some. This repertoire shows 150,000 or so clones, approximately 81% found once; its top ten account for 5.6%. Input material: PBMCs or T cells enriched from blood (not recorded which). The receptors were sampled from a woman in her 40s with acute COVID-19.

CDR3 in amino acids: CASSYAAEREQFF. The CDR3 nucleotides are TGTGCCAGCAGTTACGCGGCAGAAAGGGAGCAGTTCTTC. This chain links TRBV6-5 with TRBJ2-1; D remains ambiguous. Germline CDR1 and CDR2: MNHEY and SVGAGI. This CDR3 is 13 amino acids long. The germline V and J ends were trimmed by 2 bases and 10 bases, with 12 bases remaining between them.

The gene calls are TRBV9 and TRBJ1-2, with D maybe TRBD1 (5 bases). Germline V gives CDR1 SGDLS, CDR2 YYNGEE. This CDR3 has 15 residues. V was clipped by 2 bases and J by 4 bases, with 15 bases between them. The DNA of the CDR3 is TGTGCCAGCAGCGTCTTCTCCGGGGGGTTCTATGGCTACACCTTC. Its protein product is CASSVFSGGFYGYTF.

The rearrangement links TRBV5-1 to TRBJ2-2; possible D gene TRBD1, 5 bases. The germline V gene encodes CDR1 SGHRS and CDR2 YFSETQ. This CDR3 comprises 14 residues. V was pared by 0 bases and J by 4 bases, with 7 bases between. DNA of the CDR3: TGCGCCAGCAGCTTGGTAGGGGTCACCGGGGAGCTGTTTTTT. It translates to CASSLVGVTGELFF. The variable domain in full, completed from reference TRBV5-1 and TRBJ2-2, reads KAGVTQTPRYLIKTRGQQVTLSCSPISGHRSVSWYQQTPGQGLQFLFEYFSETQRNKGNFPGRFSGRQFSNSRSEMNVSTLELGDSALYLCASSLVGVTGELFFGEGSRLTVL.

The chain employs TRBV11-3 and TRBJ2-3; D is perhaps TRBD2 (6 bases). The length of the CDR3 is 15 residues. The germline gives CDR1 SGHNT, CDR2 YENEEA. V gave up 5 bases and J gave up 5 bases, with 17 bases separating them. Here the CDR3 DNA reads TGTGCCAGCAGCCTCGGGAGTTTGAGCGTAGATACGCAGTATTTT. Its translation: CASSLGSLSVDTQYF.

The chain joins TRBV4-2 to TRBJ2-7; 12 bases are shared with TRBD2. J gave up 3 bases and V 4 bases, and 4 bases lay outside the gene matches. The CDR3 spans 15 residues. Germline V gene sequence: CDR1 LGHNA, CDR2 YNFKEQ. The CDR3 nucleotides read TGTGCCAGCAGCCCCTCGACTAGCGGGAGCTACGAGCAGTACTTC. This codes for CASSPSTSGSYEQYF.